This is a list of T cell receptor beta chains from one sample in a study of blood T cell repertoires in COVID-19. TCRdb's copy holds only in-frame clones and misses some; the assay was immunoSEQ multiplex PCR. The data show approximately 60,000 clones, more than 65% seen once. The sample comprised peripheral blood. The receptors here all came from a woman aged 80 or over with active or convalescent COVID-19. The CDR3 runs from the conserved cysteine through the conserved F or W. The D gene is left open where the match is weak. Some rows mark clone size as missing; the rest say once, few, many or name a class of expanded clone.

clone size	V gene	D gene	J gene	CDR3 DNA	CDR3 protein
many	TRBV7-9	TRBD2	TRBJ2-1	TGTGCCAGCAGCTTATCACTAGCGGGGGCCTCTCAGTTCTTC	CASSLSLAGASQFF
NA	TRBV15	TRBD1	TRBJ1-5	TGTGCCACCAGCAGAGGAGGGGACAGGGAAAAGCCCCAGCATTTT	CATSRGGDREKPQHF
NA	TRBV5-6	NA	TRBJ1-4	TGTGCCAGCAGCTTGGGGCAGTCGGGTGAAAAACTGTTTTTT	CASSLGQSGEKLFF
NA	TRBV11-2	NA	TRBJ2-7	TGTGCCAGCAGCTTCAACGAGTACGAGCAGTACTTC	CASSFNEYEQYF
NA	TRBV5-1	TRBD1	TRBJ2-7	TGCGCCAGCAGCTGGGACAGGGGGACAGGCTACGAGCAGTACTTC	CASSWDRGTGYEQYF
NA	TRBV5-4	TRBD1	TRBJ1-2	TGTGCCAGCAGCCTAAGGACAGGGAGCGCCTATCGCTACACCTTC	CASSLRTGSAYRYTF
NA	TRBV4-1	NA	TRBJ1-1	TGCGCCAGCAGCCAAGGTCAGTTGAACACTGAAGCTTTCTTT	CASSQGQLNTEAFF
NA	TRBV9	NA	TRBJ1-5	TGTGCCAGCAGCGTATCGGGTATCACCAATCAGCCCCAGCATTTT	CASSVSGITNQPQHF
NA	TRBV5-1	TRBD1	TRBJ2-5	TGCGCCAGCAGCGATCGGACAGGGGGCCAAGAGACCCAGTACTTC	CASSDRTGGQETQYF
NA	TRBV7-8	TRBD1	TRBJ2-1	TGTGCCAGCAGCTTCGGGACAGTTCCCTCCAATGAGCAGTTCTTC	CASSFGTVPSNEQFF
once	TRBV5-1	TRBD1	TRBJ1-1	TGCGCCACCAGGTGGACAGGGGAAACTGAAGCTTTCTTT	CATRWTGETEAFF
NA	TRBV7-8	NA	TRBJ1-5	TGTGCCAGCAGCCCACCCACGGGGAATCAGCCCCAGCATTTT	CASSPPTGNQPQHF
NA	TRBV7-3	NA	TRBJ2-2	TGTGCCAGCAGCACCGGACAGCCCAACACCGGGGAGCTGTTTTTT	CASSTGQPNTGELFF
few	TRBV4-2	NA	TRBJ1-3	TGTGCCAGCAGCCAATCGCAAACAAGGGAGGCGAGGGGAAACACCATATATTTT	CASSQSQTREARGNTIYF
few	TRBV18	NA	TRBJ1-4	TGTGCCAGCCGCACCGGAGGAGGGTCAACTAATGAAAAACTGTTTTTT	CASRTGGGSTNEKLFF
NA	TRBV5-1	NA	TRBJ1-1	TGCGCCAGCAGCTTGAAGGGGCGAGACACTGAAGCTTTCTTT	CASSLKGRDTEAFF
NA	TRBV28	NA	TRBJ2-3	TGTGCCAGCAGTTTGTATCCGGGAGTCACAGATACGCAGTATTTT	CASSLYPGVTDTQYF
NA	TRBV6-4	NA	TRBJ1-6	TGTGCCAGCCTAAAGAGAGACAGGATTAATTCACCCCTCCACTTT	CASLKRDRINSPLHF
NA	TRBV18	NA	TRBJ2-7	TGTGCCAGCTCACCCACCGGGTCGAAATCCTACGAGCAGTACTTC	CASSPTGSKSYEQYF
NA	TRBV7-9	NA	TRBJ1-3	TGTGCCAGCAGCTTCCAGGGATCTGGAAACACCATATATTTT	CASSFQGSGNTIYF
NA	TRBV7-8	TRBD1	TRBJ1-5	TGTGCCAGCAGCTGGGGACAGGGTATAGGGCAGCCCCAGCATTTT	CASSWGQGIGQPQHF
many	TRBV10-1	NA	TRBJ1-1	TGCGCCAGCAGTGAGAGCTCCGACATCGGGAAAGCTTTCTTT	CASSESSDIGKAFF